The entry that follows covers one TCR beta chain sequence. Its antigen remains unknown. These data come from a study of T cells in localized non-small cell lung cancer. Some clones are missing from TCRdb's copy, which holds only in-frame ones; the method was immunoSEQ multiplex PCR. This sample has tens of thousands of clones, with around 90% found just once. Points from the study as a whole: Of the top 100 tumor clones, median about 53 were in adjacent lung, 25 to 35 among its top 100. Exceeding tumor, uninvolved adjacent lung had the highest T cell clonality. Sequencing covered just one tumor region, so heterogeneity cannot be ruled out.

Germline lookup yields CDR1 SEHNR and CDR2 FQNEAQ (reference sequence). Trimming took 3 bases from V and 6 from J, leaving 12 bases between them. This CDR3 has 13 residues. The clonotype comes from a female donor older than 55 with stage I lung adenocarcinoma. The chain employs TRBV7-9 and TRBJ2-7; no clear D. Specimen: peripheral blood, collected before any cancer treatment. The CDR3 nucleotides read TGTGCCAGCAGCTTTTGGCTATCCGGCGAGCAGTACGTC. This encodes CASSFWLSGEQYV.